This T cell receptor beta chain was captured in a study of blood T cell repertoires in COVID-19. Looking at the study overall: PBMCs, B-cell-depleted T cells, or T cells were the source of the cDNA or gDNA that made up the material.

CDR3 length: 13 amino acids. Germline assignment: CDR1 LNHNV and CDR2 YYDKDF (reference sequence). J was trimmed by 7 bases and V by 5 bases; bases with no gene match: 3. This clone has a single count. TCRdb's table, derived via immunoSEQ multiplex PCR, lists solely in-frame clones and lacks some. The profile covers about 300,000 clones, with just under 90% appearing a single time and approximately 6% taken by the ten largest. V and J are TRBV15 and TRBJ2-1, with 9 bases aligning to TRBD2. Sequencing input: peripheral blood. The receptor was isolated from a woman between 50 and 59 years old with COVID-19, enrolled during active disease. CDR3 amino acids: CATSAGGYNEQFF. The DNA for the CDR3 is TGTGCCACCAGCGCGGGAGGGTATAATGAGCAGTTCTTC.